These 3 T cell receptor beta chains were all obtained from the same sample, sequenced in a study of T-cell reconstitution after alpha-beta-depleted transplantation in children. Library preparation (for TCRbeta) was performed with unique molecular identifiers. Using its own MiXCR run on the PCR reads, TCRdb lists one record per CDR3 protein. The sample gives a few hundred thousand distinct CDR3 sequences, around 15% of which show up once; over 25% is in the top ten. The sequencing used PBMCs, mostly from graft donor cells, collected 360 days after TCRalphabeta/CD19-depleted stem cell transplant. Every receptor here comes from a boy younger than two who had a stem cell transplant for Wiskott-Aldrich syndrome, so the T cells may come from the graft donor.

The chain joins TRBV25-1 to TRBJ2-2; no clear D. The CDR3 is 16 residues long. V was cut by 2 bases and J by 0 bases, with 10 bases left in between. Germline assignment: CDR1 MGHDK and CDR2 SYGVNS. In nucleotides, the CDR3 is TGTGCCAGCAGTGAAGGGAAGAGAGCGAACACCGGGGAGCTGTTTTTT. This encodes CASSEGKRANTGELFF. Supplemented by reference TRBV25-1 and TRBJ2-2, the full variable domain reads EADIYQTPRYLVIGTGKKITLECSQTMGHDKMYWYQQDPGMELHLIHYSYGVNSTEKGDLSSESTVSRIRTEHFPLTLESARPSHTSQYLCASSEGKRANTGELFFGEGSRLTVL.

This clonotype was observed a few times. This chain joins TRBV5-4 and TRBJ2-3, with D perhaps TRBD2 (6 bases). This CDR3 contains 13 residues. CDR1 is SGHNT, CDR2 YYREEE, per germline (reference sequence). V lost 3 bases and J lost 5, with 10 bases in between. The CDR3 reads CASSSPGLDTQYF. In DNA form, the CDR3 reads TGTGCCAGCAGCTCACCGGGACTAGATACGCAGTATTTT. The variable domain in full, completed from reference TRBV5-4 and TRBJ2-3, reads ETGVTQSPTHLIKTRGQQVTLRCSSQSGHNTVSWYQQALGQGPQFIFQYYREEENGRGNFPPRFSGLQFPNYSSELNVNALELDDSALYLCASSSPGLDTQYFGPGTRLTVL.

This chain uses TRBV7-6 with TRBJ2-2; the match to TRBD2 covers 10 bases. Germline V CDR1 and CDR2: SGHVS, FNYEAQ. The CDR3 runs to 17 residues. V trimming: 5 bases; J trimming: 3 bases; junction bases outside the gene matches: 9. The CDR3 nucleotides read TGTGCCAGCAGCCTGTATCTAGCGGGGGTTTACACCGGGGAGCTGTTTTTT. Residues: CASSLYLAGVYTGELFF.